These 25 T cell receptor beta chains share one sample of origin, sequenced in a study of CD8 T cells in ankylosing spondylitis. MiXCR, applied by TCRdb to the 5' RACE reads, yields one record per CDR3 protein. The data contain 29,000 or so distinct CDR3 sequences, 5% to 5.5% of them singletons. Sequencing was done on a sample of blood, either unsorted or a sorted T cell fraction (not recorded which). These TCRs come from a female donor with ankylosing spondylitis or in good health (not recorded which).

On this clonotype itself: A read error is possible here, since a much larger clone lies one base away. This sequence joins TRBV9 and TRBJ2-3, with no clear D. The CDR3 runs 14 residues. Germline assignment: CDR1 SGDLS and CDR2 YYNGEE. This CDR3 is CASSVDYSTHTQYF. Here the CDR3 DNA reads TGTGCCAGCAGCGTAGACTATAGCACACATACGCAGTATTTT.

Many counts were recorded for this clonotype. The chain carries TRBV9 and TRBJ2-3; D possibly corresponds to TRBD1 (6 bases). Trimming removed 0 bases from V and 9 bases from J, with 17 bases in between. Germline V gene data show CDR1 as SGDLS and CDR2 as YYNGEE. The CDR3 has 15 amino acids. CDR3 in DNA: TGTGCCAGCAGCGTAGAAGCGGCCAAGGGGGAAACGCAGTATTTT. This encodes CASSVEAAKGETQYF.

The gene calls are TRBV9 and TRBJ2-3; 8 bases are shared with TRBD2. V lost 4 bases, J lost 0 bases, and 1 base stayed unmatched. Looked up from germline, CDR1 is SGDLS and CDR2 is YYNGEE. CDR3 size: 14 residues. The CDR3 DNA follows: TGTGCCAGCAGCCCTAGCGGGAGCACAGATACGCAGTATTTT. This gives the protein CASSPSGSTDTQYF. The full variable domain, its missing parts supplied by reference TRBV9 and TRBJ2-3, is DSGVTQTPKHLITATGQRVTLRCSPRSGDLSVYWYQQSLDQGLQFLIQYYNGEERAKGNILERFSAQQFPDLHSELNLSSLELGDSALYFCASSPSGSTDTQYFGPGTRLTVL.

Ten or more counts support this clonotype. The CDR3 sequence: CASSALPGQNTEAFF. CDR3 bases: TGTGCCAGCAGCGCCCTGCCGGGACAGAACACTGAAGCTTTCTTT. The rearrangement links TRBV9 to TRBJ1-1; D perhaps matches TRBD1 (6 bases). The germline CDR1 and CDR2 sequences are SGDLS and YYNGEE. V dropped 3 bases and J dropped 1 base, with 13 bases sitting between them. This CDR3 has 15 residues.

This clonotype was seen at least ten times. The chain links TRBV9 to TRBJ2-7; 10 nucleotides line up with TRBD2. Trimming removed 4 bases from V and 5 bases from J; junction bases left unmatched: 9. The germline gives CDR1 SGDLS, CDR2 YYNGEE. The CDR3 is 15 residues long. The CDR3 region has the DNA TGTGCCAGCAGCCTCACCCAGCGGGAGGGGGACGAGCAGTACTTC. This codes for CASSLTQREGDEQYF.

At least ten counts were recorded for this clonotype. This chain links TRBV9 with TRBJ2-3; the D is unclear. This CDR3 contains 15 residues. In germline, CDR1 is SGDLS, CDR2 YYNGEE. Trimming cost V 0 bases and J 2 bases, with 10 bases left between them. The CDR3 loop is CASSVGNQVTDTQYF. The CDR3 DNA sequence: TGTGCCAGCAGCGTAGGAAACCAGGTCACAGATACGCAGTATTTT.

Sample share makes this clonotype medium-sized. The rearrangement joins TRBV9 to TRBJ2-2, with D perhaps TRBD1 (6 bases). The CDR3 totals 15 residues. Germline V gene lookup returns CDR1 SGDLS and CDR2 YYNGEE. Trimming pared 3 bases from V and 5 bases from J, leaving 14 bases between. The CDR3 spells CASSGGQIMTGELFF. The CDR3 DNA reads as TGTGCCAGCAGCGGCGGACAGATTATGACCGGGGAGCTGTTTTTT.

The table lists this clonotype with many counts. V and J are TRBV9 and TRBJ2-1; 8 nucleotides match TRBD1. The CDR3 is 16 residues long. V gave up 0 bases and J gave up 5 bases; unmatched junction bases: 7. Looked up from germline, CDR1 is SGDLS and CDR2 is YYNGEE. The CDR3, as DNA: TGTGCCAGCAGCGTAGCAGTAGGACAGGGCGACAATGAGCAGTTCTTC. It yields the protein CASSVAVGQGDNEQFF.

This clonotype was counted many times. The V gene is TRBV9, the J gene TRBJ2-4; 7 bases align to TRBD1. The CDR3 totals 15 residues. Germline values: CDR1 SGDLS, CDR2 YYNGEE. With 0 bases clipped from V and 7 bases from J, the junction kept 7 bases outside the gene matches. The CDR3 spells CASSVDDRDANIQYF. The CDR3 DNA follows: TGTGCCAGCAGCGTAGATGACAGGGATGCGAACATTCAGTACTTC.

This clonotype occurred many times. The V and J genes are TRBV9 and TRBJ1-2, with D maybe TRBD1 (5 bases). Trimming pared 4 bases from V and 7 bases from J, leaving 20 bases between. CDR1 is SGDLS and CDR2 is YYNGEE in the germline V gene. The CDR3 is 15 residues long. The CDR3, as DNA: TGTGCCAGCAGCTCTCAGGGCCGGACCGAGGGTGGCTACACCTTC. Translated: CASSSQGRTEGGYTF. The variable domain in full, with the rest retrieved from reference TRBV9 and TRBJ1-2, is DSGVTQTPKHLITATGQRVTLRCSPRSGDLSVYWYQQSLDQGLQFLIQYYNGEERAKGNILERFSAQQFPDLHSELNLSSLELGDSALYFCASSSQGRTEGGYTFGSGTRLTVV.

This clonotype was counted ten times or more. The chain links TRBV9 to TRBJ1-4; the match to TRBD1 covers 10 bases. This CDR3 has 14 residues. The ends lost 2 bases at V and 5 bases at J; junction bases unmatched: 0. From germline, CDR1 is SGDLS and CDR2 YYNGEE. The CDR3 loop reads CASSVGQGNEKLFF. The CDR3 DNA sequence: TGTGCCAGCAGCGTGGGACAGGGGAATGAAAAACTGTTTTTT.

This clonotype occurred many times. One end of the junction fails to match germline, which may point to a read error. The genes are TRBV9 and TRBJ2-4; 9 bases line up with TRBD1. CDR1 and CDR2 from the germline V gene are SGDLS and YYNGEE. There are 16 residues in the CDR3. The CDR3 nucleotides are TGTGCCAGCAGCGCCCTAGATGGACAGGGGAGGAACATTCAGCACTTC. Its translation is CASSALDGQGRNIQHF.

This clonotype was observed many times. The V gene is TRBV9, the J gene TRBJ2-7, with TRBD2 matching 9 bases. The CDR3 loop spans 16 amino acids. CDR1 SGDLS and CDR2 YYNGEE come from the germline V gene. V gave up 0 bases and J gave up 4 bases; unmatched junction bases: 8. DNA for the CDR3: TGTGCCAGCAGCGTAGGGGATAGCGGGAGTCTGTACGAGCAGTACTTC. It specifies CASSVGDSGSLYEQYF.

This clonotype was seen a few times. The chain links TRBV9 to TRBJ2-5; 8 bases align to TRBD2. Germline CDR1 and CDR2: SGDLS and YYNGEE. This CDR3 comprises 14 residues. The trim removed 3 bases at V and 5 bases at J, leaving 6 bases unmatched. The CDR3 DNA reads as TGTGCCAGCAGCGCTGGACTAGCTGTTGAGACCCAGTACTTC. This sequence encodes CASSAGLAVETQYF.

This clonotype was recorded many times. This chain connects TRBV9 to TRBJ2-1; possible D gene TRBD2, 6 bases. This CDR3 is 13 amino acids long. Trimming stripped 2 bases from V and 10 bases from J, with 13 bases between. CDR1 and CDR2 (germline): SGDLS, YYNGEE. The CDR3 nucleotides are TGTGCCAGCAGCGTGACCGTGGAGGGAGAGCAGTTCTTC. Its translation: CASSVTVEGEQFF.

This clonotype was seen only a few times. The J gene is TRBJ2-3, the V gene TRBV9; D unresolved. Trimming took 1 base from V and 5 from J, leaving 5 bases between them. CDR3 length: 12 amino acids. Germline V gene lookup returns CDR1 SGDLS and CDR2 YYNGEE. The CDR3 nucleotides are TGTGCCAGCAGCGTAATGGAAGATACGCAGTATTTT. Amino acid sequence: CASSVMEDTQYF.

This clonotype was detected ten times or more. V usage is TRBV9 and J usage is TRBJ2-1; D is ambiguous. This CDR3 is built from 15 residues. Germline CDR1 SGDLS, CDR2 YYNGEE. V was shortened by 3 bases and J by 9 bases, with 19 bases between the two germline ends. CDR3 sequence reads: CASSADSSSQGEQFF. The CDR3 bases are TGTGCCAGCAGCGCCGACTCGTCGAGTCAAGGTGAGCAGTTCTTC.

This clonotype appeared a few times. The J gene is TRBJ2-3, the V gene TRBV9; 9 bases align to TRBD2. V was pared by 0 bases and J by 6 bases, with 8 bases of the junction left unmatched. This CDR3 region has 16 residues. From germline, CDR1 is SGDLS and CDR2 YYNGEE. The CDR3 DNA reads as TGTGCCAGCAGCGTAGAGAGCGGGGGGACCTGGGATACGCAGTATTTT. This sequence encodes CASSVESGGTWDTQYF.

In this sample, this clonotype turned up many times. The chain employs TRBV9 and TRBJ2-1, with 8 bases lining up with TRBD1. Germline CDR1 reads SGDLS; CDR2 reads YYNGEE. Trimming removed 1 base from V and 8 bases from J; junction bases left unmatched: 5. The CDR3 spans 14 residues. The CDR3, as DNA: TGTGCCAGCAGCGTAAGTACAGGGGGACATGAGCAGTTCTTC. This translates into CASSVSTGGHEQFF.

V and J are TRBV9 and TRBJ2-5, with 9 nucleotides matching TRBD2. Per the germline V gene, CDR1 is SGDLS and CDR2 is YYNGEE. CDR3 length equals 17 residues. Trimming at V came to 0 bases and at J to 1 base, leaving 7 bases not matched to a gene. For the CDR3, the DNA is TGTGCCAGCAGCGTAGGTAGTAGCGGGGGCCTCCAAGAGACCCAGTACTTC. As protein: CASSVGSSGGLQETQYF.

This clonotype was found many times. V is TRBV9 and J is TRBJ2-7, with D possibly matching TRBD2 (6 bases). Trimming removed 0 bases from V and 7 bases from J, with 14 bases in between. The CDR3 loop spans 14 amino acids. Germline values: CDR1 SGDLS, CDR2 YYNGEE. The CDR3 DNA reads TGTGCCAGCAGCGTAGCTGCCCCCGGGGGAGAGCAGTACTTC. Translating gives CASSVAAPGGEQYF.

In its sample, this clonotype is medium-sized. The chain carries TRBV9 and TRBJ1-3, with unresolved D. The germline gives CDR1 SGDLS, CDR2 YYNGEE. There are 16 residues in the CDR3. Between the trimmed V and J ends, which lost 4 bases and 0 bases, there was a span of 14 bases. CDR3 DNA: TGTGCCAGCAGCTTTCGACCGATCTTCTCTGGAAACACCATATATTTT. This codes for CASSFRPIFSGNTIYF.

This clonotype occurred a few times. The CDR3 nucleotides are TGTGCCAGCAGCCGGACATTGGGGGCGTTAGTACCGGGGGAGACCCAGTACTTC. Protein sequence: CASSRTLGALVPGETQYF. The gene calls are TRBV9 and TRBJ2-5; tentative D call: TRBD1 (6 bases). Deletions cut 4 bases from V and 5 bases from J, with 27 bases between. This CDR3 region has 18 residues. CDR1 is SGDLS and CDR2 is YYNGEE in the germline V gene.

This clonotype has more than one count but fewer than ten. J is TRBJ2-3 and V is TRBV9; either TRBD1 or TRBD2 may supply D (9 bases each). Germline loops: CDR1 SGDLS, CDR2 YYNGEE. V lost 7 bases and J lost 6, with 27 bases in between. The CDR3 is 17 residues long. In DNA, the CDR3 is TGTGCCAGCTCTACAGGGGGCGGCGGGGGGGCCCCCGATACGCAGTATTTT. Its protein product is CASSTGGGGGAPDTQYF.

In its sample, this clonotype was seen a few times. V usage is TRBV9 and J usage is TRBJ2-1; TRBD2 aligns across 10 bases. The CDR3 is 16 residues long. Germline lookup yields CDR1 SGDLS and CDR2 YYNGEE. Germline trimming cut 4 bases from V and 6 bases from J; bases unmatched to any gene: 10. CDR3 sequence reads: CASSSGSSGSPNEQFF. DNA of the CDR3: TGTGCCAGCAGCTCCGGGTCTAGCGGGAGCCCCAATGAGCAGTTCTTC.